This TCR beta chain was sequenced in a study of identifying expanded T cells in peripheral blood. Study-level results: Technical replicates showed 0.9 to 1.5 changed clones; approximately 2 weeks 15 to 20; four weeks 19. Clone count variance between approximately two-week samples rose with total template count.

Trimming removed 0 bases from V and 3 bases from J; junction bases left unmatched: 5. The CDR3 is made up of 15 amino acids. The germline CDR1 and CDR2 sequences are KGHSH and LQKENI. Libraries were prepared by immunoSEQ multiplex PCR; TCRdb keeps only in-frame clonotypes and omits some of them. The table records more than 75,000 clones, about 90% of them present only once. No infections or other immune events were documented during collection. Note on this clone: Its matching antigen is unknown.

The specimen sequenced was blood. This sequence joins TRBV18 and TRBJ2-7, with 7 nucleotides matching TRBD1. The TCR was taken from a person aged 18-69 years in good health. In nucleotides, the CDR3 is TGTGCCAGCTCACCACCGTTCAGGGGGTACTACGAGCAGTACTTC. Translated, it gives CASSPPFRGYYEQYF. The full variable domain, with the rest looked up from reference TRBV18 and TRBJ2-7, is NAGVMQNPRHLVRRRGQEARLRCSPMKGHSHVYWYRQLPEEGLKFMVYLQKENIIDESGMPKERFSAEFPKEGPSILRIQQVVRGDSAAYFCASSPPFRGYYEQYFGPGTRLTVT.